Below, 8 T cell receptor beta chains from the same sample are listed, as sequenced in a study of blood T cell repertoires in COVID-19. Sequencing used immunoSEQ multiplex PCR; TCRdb keeps in-frame clones, though not all of them. This sample has over 150,000 clones, with about 86% found just once. Material: peripheral blood. The origin of the receptors is a woman aged 18-29 years who had recovered from COVID-19.

The CDR3 loop reads CASSKREGPGNTIYF. CDR3 DNA sequence: TGTGCCAGTAGTAAGCGGGAAGGGCCTGGAAACACCATATATTTT. This chain connects TRBV19 to TRBJ1-3; D not resolved. The germline gives CDR1 LNHDA, CDR2 SQIVND (reference sequence). Trimming took 4 bases from V and 2 from J, leaving 12 bases between them. The CDR3 has 15 amino acids.

V gene TRBV2 combines with J gene TRBJ2-4; 11 bases are shared with TRBD2. The J segment lost 9 bases and the V segment lost 6 bases, leaving 19 bases of the junction unmatched. CDR1 SNHLY and CDR2 FYNNEI come from the germline V gene. The CDR3 is made up of 18 amino acids. This CDR3 is CASSSPVPSSGRRGIQYF. In DNA, the CDR3 is TGTGCCAGCAGCTCTCCCGTGCCGTCTAGCGGGAGGAGGGGCATTCAGTACTTC.

The chain is built from TRBV2 and TRBJ2-7; maybe TRBD1 (6 bases). V lost 6 bases to trimming and J lost 4 bases, with 10 bases between them. This CDR3 is 12 amino acids long. Germline values: CDR1 SNHLY, CDR2 FYNNEI. The CDR3 nucleotides read TGTGCCAGCAGGGGGACACCTTACGAGCAGTACGTC. Amino acids: CASRGTPYEQYV.

This clone occurred once. The CDR3 DNA sequence: TGTGCCAGTAGTATCCCGACAGGGGGAAACACCGGGGAGCTGTTTTTT. It specifies CASSIPTGGNTGELFF. The chain couples TRBV19 to TRBJ2-2; 9 bases match TRBD1. V lost 3 bases and J lost 2; bases outside the gene matches: 4. This CDR3 has 16 residues. CDR1 and CDR2 from the germline V gene are LNHDA and SQIVND (reference sequence).

V is TRBV19 and J is TRBJ2-1; D uncertain. The germline V gene has CDR1 LNHDA and CDR2 SQIVND (reference sequence). V was shortened by 7 bases and J by 7 bases, with 14 bases between the two germline ends. This CDR3 has 13 residues. The CDR3 reads CASTLDGHNEQFF. For the CDR3, the DNA is TGTGCCAGTACCCTAGATGGCCATAATGAGCAGTTCTTC.

This clone was observed a handful of times. The chain recombines TRBV3-1 (or the pseudogene TRBV3-2) with TRBJ2-7; D is unresolved. CDR3 length: 15 residues. V lost 1 base to trimming and J lost 2 bases, with 12 bases between them. Germline V gene lookup returns CDR1 LGHDT and CDR2 YNNKEL (reference sequence). CDR3 sequence: CASSQGPQFAYEQYF. In nucleotides, the CDR3 is TGTGCCAGCAGCCAAGGCCCGCAGTTCGCCTACGAGCAGTACTTC.

In this sample, this clone turned up a few times. This rearrangement joins TRBV7-9 to TRBJ2-1; TRBD1 matches at 7 bases. The length of the CDR3 is 12 residues. Germline values: CDR1 SEHNR, CDR2 FQNEAQ (reference sequence). V lost 4 bases, J lost 7 bases, and 1 base stayed unmatched. The chain's CDR3 is CASSSGQNEQFF. In DNA form, the CDR3 reads TGTGCCAGCAGCTCGGGACAGAATGAGCAGTTCTTC.

The chain combines TRBV19 with TRBJ1-4; D remains ambiguous. The ends were cut back, 1 base at V and 8 bases at J, with 11 bases in the middle. Germline V gene lookup returns CDR1 LNHDA and CDR2 SQIVND (reference sequence). The CDR3 consists of 14 residues. The CDR3 loop is CASSIVGRIEKLFF. The CDR3 DNA sequence: TGTGCCAGTAGTATAGTGGGGAGAATCGAAAAACTGTTTTTT.